The 23 T cell receptor beta chains reported below all come from one sample, sequenced in a study of blood T cell repertoires in COVID-19 (dated by TCRdb to between 2020 and 2021). Library preparation was by the immunoSEQ multiplex PCR assay. In its TCRdb copy, this immuneACCESS table keeps in-frame sequences only and misses some clones. Where compared with another copy, unresolved V genes explain less than half of these, and the others have no known cause. The sample table lists a few hundred thousand clones, about 89% of them with a count of one. The top ten hold over 8% of the sample. The sequenced sample consisted of PBMCs or T cells enriched from blood (not recorded which). The receptors here all came from a woman in her 40s who had recovered from COVID-19.

V and J are TRBV7-9 and TRBJ2-3; TRBD1 agrees at 7 bases. From germline, CDR1 is SEHNR and CDR2 FQNEAQ (reference sequence). The V segment lost 7 bases and the J segment 3 bases; nucleotides outside the gene matches: 10. This CDR3 has 15 residues. Here the CDR3 DNA reads TGTGCCAGCACCCGAGGGGGACAGACAACAGATACGCAGTATTTT. Translated, it gives CASTRGGQTTDTQYF.

CDR3 sequence: CASSQGSGTGAGNTIYF. In DNA form, the CDR3 reads TGTGCCAGCAGCCAAGGCAGCGGGACAGGGGCTGGAAACACCATATATTTT. The chain has TRBV3-1 (or the pseudogene TRBV3-2) and TRBJ1-3, with TRBD1 identical over 10 bases. This CDR3 is 17 amino acids long. J lost 2 bases, V lost 1 base, and 5 bases had no gene match. Germline-derived CDR1 and CDR2 are LGHDT and YNNKEL (reference sequence).

The chain has TRBV11-3 and TRBJ1-1; D is unclear. Per the germline V gene, CDR1 is SGHNT and CDR2 is YENEEA. CDR3 size: 14 residues. V lost 0 bases to trimming and J lost 5 bases, with 10 bases between them. The CDR3 bases are TGTGCCAGCAGCTTAGACAGTACGGGAACTGAAGCTTTCTTT. Translated: CASSLDSTGTEAFF.

The rearrangement uses TRBV15 and TRBJ1-6; possible D gene TRBD1, 6 bases. There are 21 residues in the CDR3. Germline V lookup: CDR1 LNHNV, CDR2 YYDKDF (reference sequence). Between the trimmed V and J ends, which lost 5 bases and 0 bases, there was a span of 26 bases. In nucleotides, the CDR3 is TGTGCCACCAGCCGAAACTTCGGGGGGCAGAGGATTAGCTCCTATAATTCACCCCTCCACTTT. Translation gives CATSRNFGGQRISSYNSPLHF. The full variable domain, rest sourced from reference TRBV15 and TRBJ1-6, is DAMVIQNPRYQVTQFGKPVTLSCSQTLNHNVMYWYQQKSSQAPKLLFHYYDKDFNNEADTPDNFQSRRPNTSFCFLDIRSPGLGDTAMYLCATSRNFGGQRISSYNSPLHFGNGTRLTVT.

The gene calls are TRBV7-9 and TRBJ2-3, with 8 bases aligning to TRBD1. The length of the CDR3 is 14 residues. Germline V gives CDR1 SEHNR, CDR2 FQNEAQ (reference sequence). The V segment lost 5 bases and the J segment 6 bases; nucleotides outside the gene matches: 7. CDR3 bases: TGTGCCAGCAGCCCATTCGACAGGGGCGATACGCAGTATTTT. The encoded protein is CASSPFDRGDTQYF. Complete variable domain (other parts from reference TRBV7-9 and TRBJ2-3): DTGVSQNPRHKITKRGQNVTFRCDPISEHNRLYWYRQTLGQGPEFLTYFQNEAQLEKSRLLSDRFSAERPKGSFSTLEIQRTEQGDSAMYLCASSPFDRGDTQYFGPGTRLTVL.

The genes are TRBV5-1 and TRBJ2-4, with 7 bases matching TRBD1. This CDR3 is built from 16 residues. Germline CDR1 is SGHRS and CDR2 is YFSETQ. The J segment lost 6 bases and the V segment lost 0 bases, leaving 9 bases of the junction unmatched. The CDR3 here is CASSLEGARDINIQYF. The CDR3 nucleotides are TGCGCCAGCAGCTTGGAGGGGGCCAGGGATATAAACATTCAGTACTTC.

V usage is TRBV11-2 and J usage is TRBJ2-3; a possible D gene is TRBD1 (5 bases). The germline CDR1 and CDR2 sequences are SGHAT and FQNNGV. The CDR3 is 13 amino acids. Trimming removed 3 bases from V and 4 bases from J, with 8 bases in between. The CDR3 spells CASSFGHSDTQYF. The CDR3 DNA follows: TGTGCCAGCAGCTTCGGACACTCAGATACGCAGTATTTT.

This clone was detected once. J is TRBJ1-1 and V is TRBV12-3 or TRBV12-4, with unresolved D. This CDR3 is 13 amino acids long. Trimming cost V 8 bases and J 5 bases, with 15 bases left between them. The CDR3 DNA sequence: TGTGCCAGCGTCATGGGAGGAGGGACTGAAGCTTTCTTT. Its translation: CASVMGGGTEAFF.

The sample holds one count of this clone. The J gene is TRBJ1-6, the V gene TRBV4-1; 9 bases align to TRBD1. Looked up from germline, CDR1 is MGHRA and CDR2 is YSYEKL. The CDR3 length is 15 residues. The V gene end was trimmed by 4 bases and the J gene end by 7 bases; junction bases not matched to a gene: 5. In DNA form, the CDR3 reads TGCGCCAGCAGCCTGAACGGACAGGGGAATTCACCCCTCCACTTT. This sequence encodes CASSLNGQGNSPLHF.

This chain uses TRBV2 with TRBJ2-5, with TRBD2 matching 8 bases. After removal of 8 bases from V and 1 base from J, the junction contained 6 bases not matched to a gene. From germline, CDR1 is SNHLY and CDR2 FYNNEI. There are 14 residues in the CDR3. The CDR3 DNA follows: TGTGCCAGCCACCGGACTAGCCTCCAAGAGACCCAGTACTTC. It specifies CASHRTSLQETQYF.

J is TRBJ2-7 and V is TRBV16; TRBD1 matches at 10 bases. V was clipped by 6 bases and J by 2 bases; unmatched bases: 4. Germline V lookup: CDR1 KGHSY, CDR2 FQNENV. The CDR3 loop spans 14 amino acids. CDR3 amino acids: CASRRGQGPYEQYF. CDR3 nucleotides: TGTGCCAGCAGGCGGGGACAGGGGCCCTACGAGCAGTACTTC.

The chain employs TRBV11-2 and TRBJ2-7, with a weak D call TRBD2 (5 bases). Trimming cost V 5 bases and J 6 bases, with 14 bases left between them. The CDR3 length is 13 residues. The germline CDR1 and CDR2 sequences are SGHAT and FQNNGV. CDR3 sequence reads: CASSRVRDGEQYF. CDR3 coding DNA: TGTGCCAGCAGCCGAGTACGGGATGGCGAGCAGTACTTC.

This clone was detected a few times. In the same sample, other DNA sequences code for this CDR3. The chain carries TRBV13 and TRBJ1-3; tentatively, D is TRBD1 (6 bases). The CDR3 contains 15 residues. CDR1 is PRHDT and CDR2 is FYEKMQ in the germline V gene (reference sequence). V was cut by 3 bases and J by 0 bases, with 9 bases left in between. CDR3 DNA sequence: TGTGCCAGCAGCTTGGACAGCAGCTCTGGAAACACCATATATTTT. Protein sequence: CASSLDSSSGNTIYF.

In this sample, this clone turned up a few times. CDR3 loop: CASSYSSGRDYEQYF. CDR3 nucleotides: TGTGCCAGCAGTTACTCTAGCGGGAGGGACTACGAGCAGTACTTC. This chain joins TRBV6-5 and TRBJ2-7, with TRBD2 identical over 11 bases. Germline CDR1 and CDR2: MNHEY and SVGAGI. The CDR3 extends over 15 amino acids. V lost 0 bases and J lost 3; bases outside the gene matches: 1.

The CDR3, as DNA: TGTGCCAGCAGCCCCAATAGCGACTACGAGCAGTACTTC. Its protein is CASSPNSDYEQYF. The chain is built from TRBV7-3 and TRBJ2-7; TRBD2 is a possible D gene (5 bases). The V and J ends lost 5 bases and 3 bases respectively, with 11 bases between them. The CDR3 is 13 amino acids. The germline gives CDR1 SGHTA, CDR2 FQGTGA.

The chain couples TRBV11-3 to TRBJ2-5, with unresolved D. CDR3 size: 10 residues. V lost 8 bases and J 4 bases, leaving 5 bases between the germline ends. The germline V gene has CDR1 SGHNT and CDR2 YENEEA. Here the CDR3 reads CASSGETQYF. The CDR3 DNA is TGTGCCAGCTCGGGAGAGACCCAGTACTTC.

The J gene is TRBJ2-5, the V gene TRBV29-1, with D perhaps TRBD2 (6 bases). CDR3 length equals 13 residues. Trimming left V 4 bases short and J 5 bases short, with 14 bases between. CDR1 is SQVTM, CDR2 ANQGSEA, per germline. CDR3 amino acids: CSVASTRGETQYF. The CDR3 DNA reads as TGCAGCGTTGCCTCGACTAGGGGTGAGACCCAGTACTTC.

The V and J genes are TRBV29-1 and TRBJ1-1, with D perhaps TRBD1 (6 bases). CDR1 is SQVTM and CDR2 is ANQGSEA in the germline V gene. The CDR3 spans 12 residues. Trimming left V 5 bases short and J 6 bases short, with 13 bases between. The CDR3 reads CSVKTGSAEAFF. As DNA, the CDR3 is TGCAGCGTTAAGACAGGCAGCGCTGAAGCTTTCTTT.

This chain links TRBV10-3 with TRBJ2-1; TRBD2 matches at 11 bases. Germline V gives CDR1 ENHRY, CDR2 SYGVKD. V dropped 3 bases and J dropped 3; count of bases not matched to a gene: 1. This CDR3 spans 15 amino acids. The CDR3 DNA reads TGTGCCATCAGTGAACTAGCGGGAGACTACAATGAGCAGTTCTTC. It yields the protein CAISELAGDYNEQFF.

The chain is built from TRBV4-1 and TRBJ2-1, with TRBD1 identical over 7 bases. The V gene end was trimmed by 0 bases and the J gene end by 10 bases; junction bases not matched to a gene: 9. CDR1 is MGHRA, CDR2 YSYEKL, per germline. The CDR3 contains 15 residues. Written as DNA, the CDR3 is TGCGCCAGCAGCCAAGAAGGGGGCAGGGGCGGAGAGCAGTTCTTC. Protein: CASSQEGGRGGEQFF.

The chain employs TRBV13 and TRBJ1-3, with TRBD1 as a possible D gene (6 bases). Per germline, CDR1 PRHDT and CDR2 FYEKMQ (reference sequence). Trimming took off 4 bases at V and 0 bases at J, with 16 bases between the two ends. The CDR3 covers 17 residues. The chain's CDR3 is CASSSTTGDNSGNTIYF. CDR3 nucleotide sequence: TGTGCCAGCAGCTCCACTACCGGGGACAACTCTGGAAACACCATATATTTT.

The chain uses TRBV27 and TRBJ2-7; no reliable D call. The germline V gene has CDR1 MNHEY and CDR2 SMNVEV (reference sequence). V shed 2 bases and J shed 4 bases, with 9 bases lying between them. The CDR3 sequence is 13 residues long. The CDR3 DNA reads TGTGCCAGCAGTTTAAACGGAGTGTACGAGCAGTACTTC. Protein product: CASSLNGVYEQYF.

The chain links TRBV10-1 to TRBJ2-7, with D uncertain. Trimming pared 1 base from V and 6 bases from J, leaving 16 bases between. The germline gives CDR1 WNHNN, CDR2 SYGVQD (reference sequence). This CDR3 comprises 15 residues. DNA for the CDR3: TGCGCCAGCAGTGAGTTTAGTGATCCCCTCCCCGAGCAGTACTTC. Amino acids: CASSEFSDPLPEQYF.